These 19 T cell receptor beta chains came from one sample sequenced in a study of CD8+ T cells in alopecia areata. Once RNA had been extracted, it was reverse transcribed into cDNA to act as the sequencing template. Assay: immunoSEQ multiplex PCR; the TCRdb copy retains only in-frame clones and omits some. The table includes roughly 250,000 clones, roughly two thirds detected once. Sequenced here: CD4+ T cells sorted from blood, sampled at week 0. All receptors derive from a human donor with alopecia areata.

V is TRBV7-2 and J is TRBJ2-4; D gene ambiguous. The length of the CDR3 is 14 residues. V shed 5 bases and J shed 3 bases, with 11 bases lying between them. CDR1 and CDR2 from the germline V gene are SGHTA and FQGNSA. CDR3 amino acids: CASSLLGVKNIQYF. For the CDR3, the DNA is TGTGCCAGCAGCCTCTTAGGCGTCAAAAACATTCAGTACTTC.

V gene TRBV29-1 combines with J gene TRBJ1-1; perhaps TRBD1 as D (6 bases). The germline CDR1 and CDR2 sequences are SQVTM and ANQGSEA. Between the trimmed V and J ends, which lost 6 bases and 8 bases, there was a span of 13 bases. The CDR3 loop spans 11 amino acids. CDR3 sequence (DNA): TGCAGCGTGGGGGGGCAGGACGAAGCTTTCTTT. It yields the protein CSVGGQDEAFF.

The chain has TRBV15 and TRBJ2-1; D perhaps matches TRBD2 (5 bases). Germline V gene lookup returns CDR1 LNHNV and CDR2 YYDKDF (reference sequence). Trimming shortened V by 0 bases and J by 1 base, and 13 bases separated the two germline ends. The CDR3 loop spans 17 amino acids. CDR3 coding DNA: TGTGCCACCAGCAGAGATCATCTCGGGGTTTCCTACAATGAGCAGTTCTTC. Amino acid sequence: CATSRDHLGVSYNEQFF.

V is TRBV9 and J is TRBJ2-5, with TRBD2 matching over 8 bases. The CDR3 loop spans 16 amino acids. CDR1 and CDR2 from the germline V gene are SGDLS and YYNGEE. Unmatched junction bases numbered 8, after V lost 4 bases and J lost 0 bases. The CDR3 nucleotides are TGTGCCAGCAGCCTCCCGGGAGGGGAGCACCAAGAGACCCAGTACTTC. The encoded protein is CASSLPGGEHQETQYF.

The V and J genes are TRBV25-1 and TRBJ1-6; D gene unclear. CDR1 and CDR2 (germline): MGHDK, SYGVNS. CDR3 length: 13 amino acids. The V end lost 4 bases, the J end lost 7 bases, and 8 bases lay between the germline ends. CDR3 amino acids: CASSAVGNSPLHF. CDR3 sequence (DNA): TGTGCCAGCAGTGCAGTCGGCAATTCACCCCTCCACTTT.

V and J are TRBV27 and TRBJ2-1, with TRBD2 matching over 11 bases. CDR3 size: 16 residues. CDR1 is MNHEY, CDR2 SMNVEV, per germline (reference sequence). V lost 8 bases to trimming and J lost 4 bases; unmatched junction nucleotides: 10. The CDR3 coding sequence is TGTGCCAGCTCTGCTAGACTAGCGGGATCTTACAATGAGCAGTTCTTC. This codes for CASSARLAGSYNEQFF.

This clone was detected ten times or more. This chain connects TRBV7-9 to TRBJ1-4, with D uncertain. Germline values: CDR1 SEHNR, CDR2 FQNEAQ (reference sequence). V lost 2 bases to trimming and J lost 7 bases, with 8 bases between them. The CDR3 is 13 residues long. CDR3: CASSLRDAEKLFF. The CDR3, as DNA: TGTGCCAGCAGCTTACGCGACGCTGAAAAACTGTTTTTT.

The rearrangement joins TRBV2 to TRBJ2-7; 8 nucleotides align to TRBD1. The V segment lost 8 bases and the J segment 4 bases; nucleotides outside the gene matches: 7. There are 13 residues in the CDR3. Germline loops: CDR1 SNHLY, CDR2 FYNNEI. The CDR3 DNA sequence: TGTGCCAGCTGCCAGGACAGGGCTTACGAGCAGTACTTC. It codes for CASCQDRAYEQYF.

This chain links TRBV7-3 with TRBJ2-1; 9 positions agree with TRBD2. Unmatched junction bases numbered 9, after V lost 5 bases and J lost 7 bases. CDR1 is SGHTA, CDR2 FQGTGA, per germline. This CDR3 comprises 15 residues. This CDR3 reads CASSPSGGYRNEQFF. The CDR3 DNA follows: TGTGCCAGCAGCCCCAGCGGGGGGTACAGGAATGAGCAGTTCTTC.

This clone was picked up one time. This chain connects TRBV9 to TRBJ2-7, with 8 bases fitting TRBD1. Germline assignment: CDR1 SGDLS and CDR2 YYNGEE. Germline trimming cut 3 bases from V and 5 bases from J; bases unmatched to any gene: 7. The length of the CDR3 is 14 residues. CDR3 in amino acids: CASSGGTGWDEQYF. The DNA for the CDR3 is TGTGCCAGCAGCGGCGGGACAGGATGGGACGAGCAGTACTTC.

This sequence joins TRBV30 and TRBJ1-1, with TRBD1 as a possible D gene (5 bases). This CDR3 is 12 amino acids long. Trimming shortened V by 5 bases and J by 4 bases, and 11 bases separated the two germline ends. The germline CDR1 and CDR2 sequences are GTSNPN and SVGIG (reference sequence). The CDR3 sequence is CAWGEGSTEAFF. The CDR3 DNA reads as TGTGCCTGGGGGGAGGGGAGCACTGAAGCTTTCTTT.

The chain recombines TRBV5-1 with TRBJ1-2, with D uncertain. The germline V gene encodes CDR1 SGHRS and CDR2 YFSETQ. The V gene lost 4 bases and the J gene lost 1 base, with 8 bases spanning the gap. This CDR3 is 13 amino acids long. As DNA, the CDR3 is TGCGCCAGCAGCATCGAGGGTAACTATGGCTACACCTTC. Its protein product is CASSIEGNYGYTF.

This clone was seen only a few times. The chain uses TRBV19 and TRBJ2-4; a possible D gene is TRBD1 (5 bases). V was trimmed by 7 bases and J by 7 bases, leaving 17 bases between them. Germline CDR1 LNHDA, CDR2 SQIVND (reference sequence). This CDR3 contains 14 residues. The CDR3 protein is CASTPQEWGNIQYF. As DNA, the CDR3 is TGTGCCAGTACTCCTCAGGAGTGGGGCAACATTCAGTACTTC. Using reference TRBV19 and TRBJ2-4 for the parts outside the CDR3, the full variable domain is DGGITQSPKYLFRKEGQNVTLSCEQNLNHDAMYWYRQDPGQGLRLIYYSQIVNDFQKGDIAEGYSVSREKKESFPLTVTSAQKNPTAFYLCASTPQEWGNIQYFGAGTRLSVL.

This chain links TRBV18 with TRBJ2-2; 7 bases agree with TRBD1. The V gene's germline CDR1 is KGHSH and CDR2 LQKENI. Trimming cost V 3 bases and J 6 bases; bases outside gene matches: 7. This CDR3 is 15 amino acids long. The CDR3 DNA follows: TGTGCCAGCTCACCCCGACAGGGAACGCCCGGGGAGCTGTTTTTT. Protein: CASSPRQGTPGELFF.

J is TRBJ2-5 and V is TRBV7-2; 9 positions agree with TRBD1. Germline CDR1 is SGHTA and CDR2 is FQGNSA. J gave up 4 bases and V 3 bases, and 6 bases lay outside the gene matches. This CDR3 region has 15 residues. CDR3 region: CASSFGTGSGETQYF. The CDR3 nucleotides are TGTGCCAGCAGCTTCGGGACAGGGTCTGGAGAGACCCAGTACTTC.

Only a few counts were recorded for this clone. This chain links TRBV5-1 with TRBJ2-7; D is ambiguous. The germline gives CDR1 SGHRS, CDR2 YFSETQ. CDR3 length: 13 amino acids. Trimming took off 1 base at V and 2 bases at J, with 7 bases between the two ends. CDR3: CASSLRQTYEQYF. DNA for the CDR3: TGCGCCAGCAGCTTGCGGCAGACCTACGAGCAGTACTTC.

V usage is TRBV7-3 and J usage is TRBJ2-3, with D perhaps matching TRBD1 (5 bases). Between the trimmed V and J ends, which lost 5 bases and 1 base, there was a span of 10 bases. The length of the CDR3 is 14 residues. Looked up from germline, CDR1 is SGHTA and CDR2 is FQGTGA. In DNA, the CDR3 is TGTGCCAGCAGCCAGGGTCGTGGCACAGATACGCAGTATTTT. Translating it yields CASSQGRGTDTQYF.

The V and J genes are TRBV29-1 and TRBJ1-2, with D maybe TRBD1 (6 bases). Germline-derived CDR1 and CDR2 are SQVTM and ANQGSEA. The CDR3 consists of 15 residues. Trimming stripped 4 bases from V and 0 bases from J, with 15 bases between. CDR3 DNA sequence: TGCAGCGTTGGACCCACAGGGAGGGCTAACTATGGCTACACCTTC. This encodes CSVGPTGRANYGYTF.

V usage is TRBV18 and J usage is TRBJ2-2; the D gene is possibly TRBD1 (5 bases). From germline, CDR1 is KGHSH and CDR2 LQKENI. V gave up 5 bases and J gave up 0 bases, with 7 bases separating them. The CDR3 is 14 amino acids. Written as DNA, the CDR3 is TGTGCCAGCTCATCGGACACGAACACCGGGGAGCTGTTTTTT. Translation: CASSSDTNTGELFF.